The source of this TCR beta chain is a study of blood T cell repertoires in COVID-19. CDR3 length: 15 residues. J was trimmed by 5 bases and V by 4 bases; bases with no gene match: 8. Germline V CDR1 and CDR2: SEHNR, FQNEAQ (reference sequence). Clones were read by immunoSEQ multiplex PCR, and TCRdb kept only the in-frame ones, dropping some. Of a few hundred thousand clones listed, roughly 80% were seen once; the top ten hold about 7%. This receptor was taken from a woman in her 70s with acute or convalescent COVID-19. The V gene is TRBV7-9, the J gene TRBJ2-3; 8 nucleotides match TRBD1. Input material: peripheral blood. The CDR3 is CASSSRTGGRDTQYF. The CDR3 DNA reads TGTGCCAGCAGCTCACGAACAGGGGGGAGAGATACGCAGTATTTT.